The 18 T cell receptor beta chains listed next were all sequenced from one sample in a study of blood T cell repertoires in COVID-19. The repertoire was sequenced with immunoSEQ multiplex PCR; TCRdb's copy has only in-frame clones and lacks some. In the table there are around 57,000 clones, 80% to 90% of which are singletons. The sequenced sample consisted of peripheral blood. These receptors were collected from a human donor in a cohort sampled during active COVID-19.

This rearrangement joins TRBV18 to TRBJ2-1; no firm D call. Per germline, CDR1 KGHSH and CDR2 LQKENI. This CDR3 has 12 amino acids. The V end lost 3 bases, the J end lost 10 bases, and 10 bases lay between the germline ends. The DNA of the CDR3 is TGTGCCAGCTCACCCCGGCTAGGCGAGCAGTTCTTC. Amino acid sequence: CASSPRLGEQFF.

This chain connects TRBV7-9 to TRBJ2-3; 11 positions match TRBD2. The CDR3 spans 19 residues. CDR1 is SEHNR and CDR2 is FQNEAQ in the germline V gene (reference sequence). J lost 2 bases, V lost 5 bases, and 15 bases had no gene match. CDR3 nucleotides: TGTGCCAGCAGCCCATGGGGTCTAGCGGGGGGCATTTCCACAGATACGCAGTATTTT. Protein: CASSPWGLAGGISTDTQYF.

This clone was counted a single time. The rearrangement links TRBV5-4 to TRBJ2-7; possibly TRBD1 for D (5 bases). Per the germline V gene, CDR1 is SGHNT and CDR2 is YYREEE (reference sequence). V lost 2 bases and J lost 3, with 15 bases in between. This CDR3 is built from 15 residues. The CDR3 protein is CASSFRQGALYEQYF. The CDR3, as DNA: TGTGCCAGCAGCTTTCGCCAGGGTGCCCTCTACGAGCAGTACTTC.

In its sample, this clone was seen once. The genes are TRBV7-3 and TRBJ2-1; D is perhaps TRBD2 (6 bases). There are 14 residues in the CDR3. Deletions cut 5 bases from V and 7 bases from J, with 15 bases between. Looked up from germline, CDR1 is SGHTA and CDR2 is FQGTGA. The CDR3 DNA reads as TGTGCCAGCAGCCGGGACTCGCCCGGTAATGAGCAGTTCTTC. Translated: CASSRDSPGNEQFF.

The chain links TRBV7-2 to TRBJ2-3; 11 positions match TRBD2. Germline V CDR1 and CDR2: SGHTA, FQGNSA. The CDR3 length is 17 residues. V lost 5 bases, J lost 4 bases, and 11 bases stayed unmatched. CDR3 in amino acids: CASSLKWTSGPSDTQYF. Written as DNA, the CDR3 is TGTGCCAGCAGCCTGAAGTGGACTAGCGGGCCTTCAGATACGCAGTATTTT.

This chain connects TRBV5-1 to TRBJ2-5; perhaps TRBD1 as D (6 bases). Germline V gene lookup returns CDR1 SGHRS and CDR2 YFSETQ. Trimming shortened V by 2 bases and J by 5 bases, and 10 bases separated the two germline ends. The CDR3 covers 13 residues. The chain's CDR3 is CASSLQGAETQYF. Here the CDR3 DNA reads TGCGCCAGCAGCTTACAGGGTGCGGAGACCCAGTACTTC. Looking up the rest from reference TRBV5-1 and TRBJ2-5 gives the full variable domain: KAGVTQTPRYLIKTRGQQVTLSCSPISGHRSVSWYQQTPGQGLQFLFEYFSETQRNKGNFPGRFSGRQFSNSRSEMNVSTLELGDSALYLCASSLQGAETQYFGPGTRLLVL.

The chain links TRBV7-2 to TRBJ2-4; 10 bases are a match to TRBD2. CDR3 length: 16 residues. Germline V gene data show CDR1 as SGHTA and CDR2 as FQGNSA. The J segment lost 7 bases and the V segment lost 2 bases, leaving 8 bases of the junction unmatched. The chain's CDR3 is CASSLNSGGGRNIQYF. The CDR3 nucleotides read TGTGCCAGCAGCTTAAACAGCGGGGGGGGCAGGAACATTCAGTACTTC.

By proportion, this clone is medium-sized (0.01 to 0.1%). The CDR3 protein is CASSMRGQPQHF. In nucleotides, the CDR3 is TGTGCCAGCAGCATGAGGGGGCAGCCCCAGCATTTT. The chain has TRBV6-5 and TRBJ1-5; D perhaps matches TRBD1 (6 bases). Trimming removed 6 bases from V and 7 bases from J, with 10 bases in between. This CDR3 contains 12 residues. Germline-derived CDR1 and CDR2 are MNHEY and SVGAGI.

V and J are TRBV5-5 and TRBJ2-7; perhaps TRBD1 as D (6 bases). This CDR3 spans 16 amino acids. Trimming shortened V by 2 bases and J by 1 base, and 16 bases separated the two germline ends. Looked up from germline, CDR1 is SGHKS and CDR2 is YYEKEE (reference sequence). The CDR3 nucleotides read TGTGCCAGCAGCTTCTTTAGGACAGACCTTTCCTACGAGCAGTACTTC. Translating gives CASSFFRTDLSYEQYF.

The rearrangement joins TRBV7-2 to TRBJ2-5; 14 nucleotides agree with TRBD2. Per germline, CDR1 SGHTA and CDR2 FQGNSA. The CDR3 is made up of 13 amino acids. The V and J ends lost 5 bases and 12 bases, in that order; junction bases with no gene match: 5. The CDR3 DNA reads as TGTGCCAGCAGCCCGGGACTAGCGGGGGCTAAGTACTTC. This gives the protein CASSPGLAGAKYF.

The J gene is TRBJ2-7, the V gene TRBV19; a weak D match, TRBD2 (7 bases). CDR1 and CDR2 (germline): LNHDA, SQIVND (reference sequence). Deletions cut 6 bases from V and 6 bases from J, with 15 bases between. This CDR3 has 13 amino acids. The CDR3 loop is CASREGGAAEQYF. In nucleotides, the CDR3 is TGTGCCAGTAGAGAGGGGGGGGCGGCCGAGCAGTACTTC. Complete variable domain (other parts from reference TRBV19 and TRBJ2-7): DGGITQSPKYLFRKEGQNVTLSCEQNLNHDAMYWYRQDPGQGLRLIYYSQIVNDFQKGDIAEGYSVSREKKESFPLTVTSAQKNPTAFYLCASREGGAAEQYFGPGTRLTVT.

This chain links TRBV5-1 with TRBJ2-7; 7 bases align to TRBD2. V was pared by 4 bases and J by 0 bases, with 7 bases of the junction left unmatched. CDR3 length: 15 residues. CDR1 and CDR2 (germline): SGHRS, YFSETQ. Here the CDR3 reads CASSTEGTNSYEQYF. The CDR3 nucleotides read TGCGCCAGCAGCACCGAGGGGACTAACTCCTACGAGCAGTACTTC.

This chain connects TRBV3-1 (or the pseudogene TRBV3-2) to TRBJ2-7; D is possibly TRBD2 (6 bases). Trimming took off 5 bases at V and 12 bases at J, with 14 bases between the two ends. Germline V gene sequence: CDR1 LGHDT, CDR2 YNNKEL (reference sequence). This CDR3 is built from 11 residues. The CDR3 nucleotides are TGTGCCAGCAGCTCTAGGGCGGGATTGTACTTC. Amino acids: CASSSRAGLYF.

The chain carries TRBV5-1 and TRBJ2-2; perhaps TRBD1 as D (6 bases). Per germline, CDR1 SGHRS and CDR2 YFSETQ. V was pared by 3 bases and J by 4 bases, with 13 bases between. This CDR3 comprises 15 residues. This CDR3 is CASSSTADSTGELFF. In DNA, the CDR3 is TGCGCCAGCAGCTCCACAGCGGACAGCACCGGGGAGCTGTTTTTT.

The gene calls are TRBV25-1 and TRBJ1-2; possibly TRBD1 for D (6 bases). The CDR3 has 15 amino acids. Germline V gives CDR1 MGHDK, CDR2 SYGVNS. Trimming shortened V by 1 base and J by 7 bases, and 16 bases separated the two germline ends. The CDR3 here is CASSEWDRRGGGYTF. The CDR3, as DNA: TGTGCCAGCAGTGAATGGGACCGCCGAGGGGGTGGCTACACCTTC.

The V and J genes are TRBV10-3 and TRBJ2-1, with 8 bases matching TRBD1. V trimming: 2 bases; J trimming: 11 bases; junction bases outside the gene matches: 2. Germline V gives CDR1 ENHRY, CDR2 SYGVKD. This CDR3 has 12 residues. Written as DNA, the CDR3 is TGTGCCATCAGTGAGACAGGGGGTCAGCAGTTCTTC. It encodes CAISETGGQQFF.

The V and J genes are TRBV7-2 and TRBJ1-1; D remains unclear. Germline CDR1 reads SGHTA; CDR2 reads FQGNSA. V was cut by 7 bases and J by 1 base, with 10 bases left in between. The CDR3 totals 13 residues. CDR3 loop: CASTLNRNTEAFF. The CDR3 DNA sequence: TGTGCCAGCACACTTAATAGGAACACTGAAGCTTTCTTT. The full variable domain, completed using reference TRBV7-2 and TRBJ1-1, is GAGVSQSPSNKVTEKGKDVELRCDPISGHTALYWYRQSLGQGLEFLIYFQGNSAPDKSGLPSDRFSAERTGGSVSTLTIQRTQQEDSAVYLCASTLNRNTEAFFGQGTRLTVV.

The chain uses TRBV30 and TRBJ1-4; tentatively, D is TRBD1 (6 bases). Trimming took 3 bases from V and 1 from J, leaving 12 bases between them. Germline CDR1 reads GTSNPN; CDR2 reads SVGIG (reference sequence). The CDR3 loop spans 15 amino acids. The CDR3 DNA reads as TGTGCCTGGAGCCACTCCAGGGGAACTAATGAAAAACTGTTTTTT. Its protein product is CAWSHSRGTNEKLFF.